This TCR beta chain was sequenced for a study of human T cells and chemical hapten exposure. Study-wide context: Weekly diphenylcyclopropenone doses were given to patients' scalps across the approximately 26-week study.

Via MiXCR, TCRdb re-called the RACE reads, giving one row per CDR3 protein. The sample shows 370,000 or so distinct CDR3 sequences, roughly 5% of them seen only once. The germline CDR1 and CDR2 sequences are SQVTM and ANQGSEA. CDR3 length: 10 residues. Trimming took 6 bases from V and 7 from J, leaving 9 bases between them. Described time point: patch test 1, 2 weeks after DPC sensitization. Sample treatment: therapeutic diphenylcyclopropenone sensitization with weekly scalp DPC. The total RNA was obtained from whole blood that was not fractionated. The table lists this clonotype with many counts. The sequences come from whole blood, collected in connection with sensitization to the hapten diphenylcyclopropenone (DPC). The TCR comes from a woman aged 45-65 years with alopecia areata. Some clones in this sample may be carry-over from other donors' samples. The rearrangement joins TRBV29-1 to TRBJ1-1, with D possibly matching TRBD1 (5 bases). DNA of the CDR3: TGCAGCGTAGCGGGGGTTGAAGCTTTCTTT. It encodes CSVAGVEAFF.